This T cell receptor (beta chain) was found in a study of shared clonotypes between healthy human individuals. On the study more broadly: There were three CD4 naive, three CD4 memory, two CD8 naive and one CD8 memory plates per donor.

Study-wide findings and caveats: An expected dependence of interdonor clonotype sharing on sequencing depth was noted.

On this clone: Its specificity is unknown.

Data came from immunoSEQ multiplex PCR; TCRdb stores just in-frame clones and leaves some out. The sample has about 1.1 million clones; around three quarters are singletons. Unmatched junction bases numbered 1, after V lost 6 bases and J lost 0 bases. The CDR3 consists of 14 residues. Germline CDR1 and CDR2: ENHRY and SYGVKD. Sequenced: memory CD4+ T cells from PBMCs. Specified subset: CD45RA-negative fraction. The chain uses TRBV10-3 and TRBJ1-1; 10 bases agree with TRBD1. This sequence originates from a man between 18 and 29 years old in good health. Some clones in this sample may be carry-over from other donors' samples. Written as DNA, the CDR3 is TGTGCCATCAGGGGACAGGGGATGAACACTGAAGCTTTCTTT. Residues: CAIRGQGMNTEAFF.